The source of this T cell receptor beta chain is a study of CXCR3-negative and CXCR3-positive naive CD8 T cells. The overall study: The libraries yielded about 135 million TRB reads, about 1.5 +/- 0.3 million each. Study-wide points: Comparison of naive cells showed more hydrophobic TRB CDR3s in CXCR3-positive than in CXCR3-negative naive cells. Comparison of naive CXCR3-negative and CXCR3-positive cells revealed similar TRBV-TRBJ usage, while memory cells differed. Similarly elevated diversity marked both naive subsets, with memory CD8+ cells showing far lower diversity.

Libraries of TRB cDNA were made by 5' RACE and carried UMIs. TCRdb reanalyzed the 5' RACE reads and collapses them to one entry per CDR3 protein, without DNA. This specimen shows 100,000 to 150,000 distinct CDR3 sequences; the ten leading clones hold roughly 0.29%. Germline assignment: CDR1 SQVTM and CDR2 ANQGSEA. The CDR3 sequence is 18 residues long. About this clonotype: Its target is not known.

The J gene is TRBJ2-7, the V gene TRBV29-1; TCRdb indicates TRBD1, and absent DNA this call remains unverified. The sequence came from a human donor in good health. Some clones in this sample may be carry-over from other donors' samples. The source material was naive CXCR3- CD8+ T cells from blood. Sample subset: CD45RO-CCR7+CD27+CD95- naive CD8+ T cells lacking CXCR3 (TNR3-). CDR3 in amino acids: CSVEPLTGTGGPTRKQYF.